These T cell receptor beta chains were read from a single sample in a study of beta chain features in type 1 diabetes. Repertoires were generated with immunoSEQ multiplex PCR, while TCRdb's copy carries only in-frame clones and drops some. Altogether 120,000 to 150,000 clones are present, under 60% being singletons, with the ten largest covering 0.35% to 0.5%. The sample taken for sequencing was Tregs from blood. Source of these receptors: a man between 18 and 29 years old in good health. Each CDR3 is given with its conserved first and last residue. The D gene is left open where the match is weak. Rows may omit the clone size; those that give it use once, few, many or a size class.

j_call: TRBJ2-5; clone_size: -; d_call: TRBD1; v_call: TRBV9; cdr3_aa: CASSKSDRVQETQYF; cdr3_nt: TGTGCCAGCAGCAAGTCGGACAGGGTCCAAGAGACCCAGTACTTC
j_call: TRBJ2-3; clone_size: -; d_call: -; v_call: TRBV6-6; cdr3_aa: CASSNTADTQYF; cdr3_nt: TGTGCCAGCAGTAACACCGCAGATACGCAGTATTTT
j_call: TRBJ1-6; clone_size: -; d_call: TRBD1; v_call: TRBV5-8; cdr3_aa: CASGKSGTDDSPLHF; cdr3_nt: TGTGCCAGCGGGAAGTCCGGGACAGATGATTCACCCCTCCACTTT
j_call: TRBJ2-7; clone_size: -; d_call: -; v_call: TRBV11-2; cdr3_aa: CASSFGPTGSYEQYF; cdr3_nt: TGTGCCAGCAGCTTTGGACCGACAGGATCCTACGAGCAGTACTTC
j_call: TRBJ1-1; clone_size: -; d_call: TRBD1; v_call: TRBV18; cdr3_aa: CASSPTKGQAEAFF; cdr3_nt: TGTGCCAGCTCACCAACTAAGGGACAGGCTGAAGCTTTCTTT
j_call: TRBJ2-5; clone_size: -; d_call: -; v_call: TRBV19; cdr3_aa: CASSPGGQETQYF; cdr3_nt: TGTGCCAGTAGCCCCGGGGGACAAGAGACCCAGTACTTC
j_call: TRBJ2-5; clone_size: few; d_call: -; v_call: TRBV4-2; cdr3_aa: CASSQEGAVQETQYF; cdr3_nt: TGTGCCAGCAGCCAAGAAGGAGCGGTTCAAGAGACCCAGTACTTC
j_call: TRBJ2-2; clone_size: -; d_call: -; v_call: TRBV27; cdr3_aa: CASRRPGSNTGELFF; cdr3_nt: TGTGCCAGCCGCCGCCCGGGGTCGAACACCGGGGAGCTGTTTTTT
j_call: TRBJ2-6; clone_size: -; d_call: -; v_call: TRBV10-3; cdr3_aa: CAIRQDRSHSSGANVLTF; cdr3_nt: TGTGCCATCAGGCAAGACAGGTCCCACAGTTCTGGGGCCAACGTCCTGACTTTC
j_call: TRBJ2-3; clone_size: -; d_call: TRBD2; v_call: TRBV2; cdr3_aa: CASKDVLAGGRGTQYF; cdr3_nt: TGTGCCAGCAAGGACGTACTAGCGGGGGGGCGGGGTACGCAGTATTTT